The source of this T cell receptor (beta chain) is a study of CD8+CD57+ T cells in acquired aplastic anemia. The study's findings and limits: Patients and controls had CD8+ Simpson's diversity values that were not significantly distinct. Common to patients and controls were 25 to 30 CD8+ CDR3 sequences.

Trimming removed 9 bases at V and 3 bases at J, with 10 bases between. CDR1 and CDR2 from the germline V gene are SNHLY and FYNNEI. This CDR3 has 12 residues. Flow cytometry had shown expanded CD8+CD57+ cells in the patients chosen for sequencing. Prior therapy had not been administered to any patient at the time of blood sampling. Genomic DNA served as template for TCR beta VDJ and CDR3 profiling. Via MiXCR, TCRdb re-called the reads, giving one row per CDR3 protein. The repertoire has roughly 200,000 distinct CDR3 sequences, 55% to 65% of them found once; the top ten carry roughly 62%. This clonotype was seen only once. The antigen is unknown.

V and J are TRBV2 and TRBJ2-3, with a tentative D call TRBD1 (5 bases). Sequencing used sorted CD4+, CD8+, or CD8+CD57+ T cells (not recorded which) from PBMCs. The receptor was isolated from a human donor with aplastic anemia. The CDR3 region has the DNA TGTGCCAGAGGTTCAGGGACAGATACGCAGTATTTT. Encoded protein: CARGSGTDTQYF.